These 30 T cell receptor beta chains came from one sample sequenced in a study of shared clonotypes between healthy human individuals. Method: immunoSEQ multiplex PCR; TCRdb's copy keeps in-frame clones and lacks some. The data show roughly 1,100,000 clones, with about 74% seen just once and around 1.5% held by the top ten. Sequencing was done on a sample of memory CD4+ T cells sorted from blood. Noted subset: CD45RA-negative fraction. The source is a man aged 18 to 29 in good health.

In this sample, this clone turned up a few times. CDR3 nucleotides: TGTGCCTGGAGGGACGGGACAGGGTGGACTGAAGCTTTCTTT. It translates to CAWRDGTGWTEAFF. The rearrangement uses TRBV30 and TRBJ1-1, with 9 nucleotides matching TRBD1. CDR1 and CDR2 from the germline V gene are GTSNPN and SVGIG (reference sequence). V lost 3 bases to trimming and J lost 5 bases; unmatched junction nucleotides: 7. This CDR3 has 14 residues.

This clone was seen just once. V usage is TRBV5-1 and J usage is TRBJ1-2, with D perhaps matching TRBD1 (5 bases). Trimming took off 1 base at V and 5 bases at J, with 15 bases between the two ends. CDR3 size: 15 residues. CDR1 and CDR2 (germline): SGHRS, YFSETQ. CDR3 sequence reads: CASSLTATDLYGYTF. CDR3 nucleotides: TGCGCCAGCAGCTTGACGGCGACAGACCTTTATGGCTACACCTTC.

This clone was seen just once. This sequence joins TRBV9 and TRBJ2-7; no firm D call. The V end was cut by 4 bases, the J end by 2 bases, with 13 bases between. Per the germline V gene, CDR1 is SGDLS and CDR2 is YYNGEE. The CDR3 is 14 amino acids. The CDR3 is CASSFSPGPYEQYF. CDR3 sequence (DNA): TGTGCCAGCAGCTTCTCTCCCGGTCCCTACGAGCAGTACTTC. Full variable domain (missing parts from reference TRBV9 and TRBJ2-7): DSGVTQTPKHLITATGQRVTLRCSPRSGDLSVYWYQQSLDQGLQFLIQYYNGEERAKGNILERFSAQQFPDLHSELNLSSLELGDSALYFCASSFSPGPYEQYFGPGTRLTVT.

This clone was observed a single time. The J gene is TRBJ2-2, the V gene TRBV6-5; 7 bases map to TRBD1. The CDR3 has 15 residues. Germline CDR1 MNHEY, CDR2 SVGAGI. The J segment lost 4 bases and the V segment lost 8 bases, leaving 10 bases of the junction unmatched. This CDR3 reads CASSPSTGPTGELFF. CDR3 nucleotides: TGTGCCAGCTCTCCTTCGACAGGGCCCACCGGGGAGCTGTTTTTT.

The chain employs TRBV6-1 and TRBJ2-7; TRBD2 aligns across 9 bases. Germline loops: CDR1 MNHNS, CDR2 SASEGT. The CDR3 totals 14 residues. V was clipped by 8 bases and J by 3 bases; unmatched bases: 8. CDR3 protein: CASQGLAHYYEQYF. The CDR3, as DNA: TGTGCCAGCCAAGGACTAGCGCATTACTACGAGCAGTACTTC.

The rearrangement uses TRBV30 and TRBJ2-6; no clear D gene. This CDR3 spans 15 amino acids. Germline lookup yields CDR1 GTSNPN and CDR2 SVGIG (reference sequence). Trimming stripped 4 bases from V and 3 bases from J, with 13 bases between. The CDR3 reads CAWNRGLFGANVLTF. CDR3 DNA: TGTGCCTGGAACCGCGGCCTCTTTGGGGCCAACGTCCTGACTTTC.

The chain employs TRBV6-1 and TRBJ2-7, with D possibly being TRBD1 (5 bases). Germline V CDR1 and CDR2: MNHNS, SASEGT. V gave up 7 bases and J gave up 5 bases, with 15 bases separating them. The CDR3 runs to 13 residues. This CDR3 reads CASIPGQSNEQYF. CDR3 in DNA: TGTGCCAGCATCCCTGGACAAAGCAACGAGCAGTACTTC.

V usage is TRBV2 and J usage is TRBJ2-3, with a weak D call TRBD1 (6 bases). The germline V gene has CDR1 SNHLY and CDR2 FYNNEI. The CDR3 contains 15 residues. V was trimmed by 6 bases and J by 2 bases, leaving 15 bases between them. The CDR3 DNA reads TGTGCCAGCAGGGCGTCAGGGGCGTTCACAGATACGCAGTATTTT. Translation gives CASRASGAFTDTQYF.

The genes are TRBV30 and TRBJ2-7; 7 nucleotides agree with TRBD2. There are 15 residues in the CDR3. Unmatched junction bases numbered 8, after V lost 3 bases and J lost 0 bases. The germline gives CDR1 GTSNPN, CDR2 SVGIG (reference sequence). CDR3: CAWSVLAWGSYEQYF. For the CDR3, the DNA is TGTGCCTGGAGCGTACTAGCGTGGGGCTCCTACGAGCAGTACTTC.

The chain has TRBV2 and TRBJ2-1; D call uncertain. This CDR3 contains 15 residues. Germline CDR1 SNHLY, CDR2 FYNNEI. V lost 4 bases to trimming and J lost 0 bases, with 10 bases between them. CDR3 in DNA: TGTGCCAGCAGTGCGAATAAGGGCTCCTACAATGAGCAGTTCTTC. Protein sequence: CASSANKGSYNEQFF.

The rearrangement uses TRBV10-3 and TRBJ1-6; D is unresolved. Germline lookup yields CDR1 ENHRY and CDR2 SYGVKD. Deletions cut 10 bases from V and 10 bases from J, with 17 bases between. This CDR3 has 13 amino acids. This CDR3 is CATTDGASSPLHF. CDR3 nucleotide sequence: TGTGCCACTACCGACGGAGCCTCCTCACCCCTCCACTTT.

This clone was seen more than once but under ten times. V usage is TRBV5-4 and J usage is TRBJ2-3; D gene ambiguous. Germline-derived CDR1 and CDR2 are SGHNT and YYREEE (reference sequence). Trimming pared 0 bases from V and 6 bases from J, leaving 8 bases between. This CDR3 is built from 13 residues. The CDR3 nucleotides read TGTGCCAGCAGCTTGGACATTGCGGATACGCAGTATTTT. Amino acids: CASSLDIADTQYF. Supplemented by reference TRBV5-4 and TRBJ2-3, the full variable domain reads ETGVTQSPTHLIKTRGQQVTLRCSSQSGHNTVSWYQQALGQGPQFIFQYYREEENGRGNFPPRFSGLQFPNYSSELNVNALELDDSALYLCASSLDIADTQYFGPGTRLTVL.

The gene calls are TRBV6-4 and TRBJ2-4; tentatively, D is TRBD2 (6 bases). The germline gives CDR1 MRHNA, CDR2 SNTAGT. The CDR3 is 16 residues long. V was shortened by 0 bases and J by 5 bases, with 14 bases between the two germline ends. CDR3 protein: CASSDSFGGIENIQYF. CDR3 in DNA: TGTGCCAGCAGTGACTCGTTCGGGGGTATCGAAAACATTCAGTACTTC.

The V and J genes are TRBV30 and TRBJ1-6; D is perhaps TRBD1 (5 bases). The V end was cut by 0 bases, the J end by 10 bases, with 13 bases between. CDR3 length: 14 amino acids. Germline V gene sequence: CDR1 GTSNPN, CDR2 SVGIG (reference sequence). CDR3 amino acids: CAWSVDRPGSPLHF. DNA of the CDR3: TGTGCCTGGAGTGTTGACAGACCCGGCTCACCCCTCCACTTT.

The V gene is TRBV2, the J gene TRBJ1-4, with D perhaps TRBD1 (5 bases). This CDR3 is built from 14 residues. In germline, CDR1 is SNHLY, CDR2 FYNNEI. The V end was cut by 7 bases, the J end by 8 bases, with 17 bases between. Here the CDR3 DNA reads TGTGCCAGCACCTCCGAGGGACTCTTGGAAAAACTGTTTTTT. Translated: CASTSEGLLEKLFF. The whole variable domain, filled in from reference TRBV2 and TRBJ1-4, reads EPEVTQTPSHQVTQMGQEVILRCVPISNHLYFYWYRQILGQKVEFLVSFYNNEISEKSEIFDDQFSVERPDGSNFTLKIRSTKLEDSAMYFCASTSEGLLEKLFFGSGTQLSVL.

This clone was detected once. The genes are TRBV6-1 and TRBJ1-5; D gene unclear. The CDR3 is 12 residues long. Trimming stripped 3 bases from V and 7 bases from J, with 7 bases between. Germline CDR1 is MNHNS and CDR2 is SASEGT. The chain's CDR3 is CASSDLAQPQHF. The CDR3 DNA reads as TGTGCCAGCAGTGATTTGGCGCAGCCCCAGCATTTT.

V and J are TRBV20-1 and TRBJ2-5; D perhaps matches TRBD2 (6 bases). This CDR3 has 11 residues. Germline V gene lookup returns CDR1 DFQATT and CDR2 SNEGSKA (reference sequence). V was pared by 6 bases and J by 5 bases, with 10 bases between. DNA of the CDR3: TGCAGTGCCGCGGAGGGGGAGACCCAGTACTTC. Amino acids: CSAAEGETQYF.

The chain joins TRBV7-2 to TRBJ1-4; no reliable D call. CDR3 length: 13 residues. Trimming stripped 2 bases from V and 7 bases from J, with 8 bases between. Germline values: CDR1 SGHTA, CDR2 FQGNSA. CDR3: CASSLQTPEKLFF. CDR3 nucleotide sequence: TGTGCCAGCAGCTTACAAACTCCTGAAAAACTGTTTTTT.

The chain links TRBV6-5 to TRBJ1-2; D is uncertain. There are 14 residues in the CDR3. The V gene lost 6 bases and the J gene lost 3 bases, with 14 bases spanning the gap. Looked up from germline, CDR1 is MNHEY and CDR2 is SVGAGI. The CDR3 nucleotides read TGTGCCAGCAGGTGGGCATCTGGGGACTATGGCTACACCTTC. Residues: CASRWASGDYGYTF.

V and J are TRBV9 and TRBJ2-7, with TRBD2 matching over 9 bases. The CDR3 runs 17 residues. V lost 2 bases and J lost 5; bases outside the gene matches: 14. The V gene's germline CDR1 is SGDLS and CDR2 YYNGEE. The CDR3 loop is CASSVVLAGRFPNEQYF. In DNA form, the CDR3 reads TGTGCCAGCAGCGTCGTCCTAGCGGGGCGATTCCCCAACGAGCAGTACTTC.

The genes are TRBV30 and TRBJ2-3; D is undetermined. CDR3 length: 12 amino acids. The germline gives CDR1 GTSNPN, CDR2 SVGIG (reference sequence). V was clipped by 4 bases and J by 3 bases, with 8 bases between them. In nucleotides, the CDR3 is TGTGCCTGGATTCCTGGGACAGATACGCAGTATTTT. The encoded protein is CAWIPGTDTQYF. Looking up the rest from reference TRBV30 and TRBJ2-3 gives the full variable domain: SQTIHQWPATLVQPVGSPLSLECTVEGTSNPNLYWYRQAAGRGLQLLFYSVGIGQISSEVPQNLSASRPQDRQFILSSKKLLLSDSGFYLCAWIPGTDTQYFGPGTRLTVL.

Note on this clone: One junction end disagrees with the germline gene, perhaps due to a read error. The rearrangement links TRBV2 to TRBJ2-7, with 7 positions matching TRBD1. The CDR3 runs 14 residues. Germline CDR1 is SNHLY and CDR2 is FYNNEI. This chain's CDR3 is CASRGDRALPRSDF. The CDR3 bases are TGTGCCAGCAGGGGCGACAGGGCTCTACCTAGGTCGGACTTC.

V is TRBV30 and J is TRBJ1-2; a weak D match, TRBD1 (5 bases). The CDR3 covers 13 residues. The V end was cut by 3 bases, the J end by 4 bases, with 12 bases between. From germline, CDR1 is GTSNPN and CDR2 SVGIG (reference sequence). CDR3 amino acids: CAWRRTGGYGYTF. The DNA of the CDR3 is TGTGCCTGGAGGAGAACGGGGGGCTATGGCTACACCTTC.

In its sample, this clone was seen a few times. V is TRBV30 and J is TRBJ1-5; a weak D match, TRBD1 (5 bases). V dropped 2 bases and J dropped 5 bases, with 16 bases sitting between them. The CDR3 is made up of 15 amino acids. Germline V gene lookup returns CDR1 GTSNPN and CDR2 SVGIG (reference sequence). CDR3 nucleotide sequence: TGTGCCTGGAGTCATCCCGAGGAGGGGTATCAGCCCCAGCATTTT. Its translation is CAWSHPEEGYQPQHF.

This clone appeared once. This chain connects TRBV6-5 to TRBJ2-1; D is unclear. Looked up from germline, CDR1 is MNHEY and CDR2 is SVGAGI. V lost 6 bases to trimming and J lost 8 bases, with 20 bases between them. The CDR3 consists of 15 residues. The CDR3 reads CASRAGPASLDEQFF. CDR3 DNA sequence: TGTGCCAGCAGAGCCGGGCCAGCCTCCCTCGATGAGCAGTTCTTC.

The CDR3 bases are TGTGCCAGCAACACAGGGCGGTTGAAGCACACTGAAGCTTTCTTT. As protein: CASNTGRLKHTEAFF. The chain links TRBV6-1 to TRBJ1-1; possibly TRBD1 for D (6 bases). The CDR3 has 15 residues. Per germline, CDR1 MNHNS and CDR2 SASEGT. V lost 7 bases, J lost 3 bases, and 18 bases lay in between.

The rearrangement joins TRBV11-2 to TRBJ1-1; 7 nucleotides align to TRBD1. After removal of 5 bases from V and 10 bases from J, the junction contained 7 bases not matched to a gene. Germline V gene sequence: CDR1 SGHAT, CDR2 FQNNGV. There are 12 residues in the CDR3. This chain's CDR3 is CASSPGGSRAFF. CDR3 bases: TGTGCCAGCAGCCCAGGGGGTTCGCGAGCTTTCTTT.

CDR3 sequence reads: CASSVGTAHQETQYF. The DNA for the CDR3 is TGTGCCAGCAGCGTAGGAACAGCACACCAAGAGACCCAGTACTTC. The genes are TRBV9 and TRBJ2-5; D uncertain. This CDR3 has 15 amino acids. Germline CDR1 SGDLS, CDR2 YYNGEE. The V end lost 0 bases, the J end lost 0 bases, and 9 bases lay between the germline ends.

Concerning this clone: Since a much larger clone is just one base distant, this may be a read error. V gene TRBV28 combines with J gene TRBJ2-5; the D gene is possibly TRBD1 (6 bases). The J call may not be correct, given that the DNA end is closer to TRBJ2-7. The germline V gene encodes CDR1 MDHEN and CDR2 SYDVKM. This CDR3 comprises 13 residues. The chain's CDR3 is CASSSDSSYEQYF. The CDR3, as DNA: TGTGCCAGCAGTTCGGACAGCTCCTACGAGCAGTACTTC.

V is TRBV6-5 and J is TRBJ2-7; no reliable D call. This CDR3 is 16 amino acids long. Germline V gene data show CDR1 as MNHEY and CDR2 as SVGAGI. V lost 0 bases and J 2 bases, leaving 14 bases between the germline ends. CDR3 nucleotide sequence: TGTGCCAGCAGTTACTCGGTGGCAGGATCACCCTACGAGCAGTACTTC. Its translation is CASSYSVAGSPYEQYF.